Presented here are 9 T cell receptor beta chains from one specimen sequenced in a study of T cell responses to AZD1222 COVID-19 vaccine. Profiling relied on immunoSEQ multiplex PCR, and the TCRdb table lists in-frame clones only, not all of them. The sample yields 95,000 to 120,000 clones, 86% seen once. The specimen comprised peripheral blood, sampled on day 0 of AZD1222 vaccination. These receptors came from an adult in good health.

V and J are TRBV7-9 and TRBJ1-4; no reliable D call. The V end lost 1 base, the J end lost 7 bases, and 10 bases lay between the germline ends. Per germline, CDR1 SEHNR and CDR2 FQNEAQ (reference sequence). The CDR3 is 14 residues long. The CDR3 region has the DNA TGTGCCAGCAGCTTAGATATAGGGAGTGAAAAACTGTTTTTT. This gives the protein CASSLDIGSEKLFF.

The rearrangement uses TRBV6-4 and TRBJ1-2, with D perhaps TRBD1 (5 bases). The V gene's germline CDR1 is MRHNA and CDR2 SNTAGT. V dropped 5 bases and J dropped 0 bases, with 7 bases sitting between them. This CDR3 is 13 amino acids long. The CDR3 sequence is CASSPGANYGYTF. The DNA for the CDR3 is TGTGCCAGCAGTCCGGGGGCTAACTATGGCTACACCTTC.

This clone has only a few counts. The DNA for the CDR3 is TGTGCCAGCAGATCCAGGATGGATTCACCCCTCCACTTT. As protein: CASRSRMDSPLHF. This chain uses TRBV6-4 with TRBJ1-6; no reliable D call. CDR3 size: 13 residues. Germline CDR1 reads MRHNA; CDR2 reads SNTAGT. V was pared by 6 bases and J by 8 bases, with 11 bases between.

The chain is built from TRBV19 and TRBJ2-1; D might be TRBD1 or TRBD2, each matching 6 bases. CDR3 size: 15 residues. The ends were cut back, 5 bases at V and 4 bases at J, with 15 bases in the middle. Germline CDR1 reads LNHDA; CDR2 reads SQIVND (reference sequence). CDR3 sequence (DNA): TGTGCCAGTAGTCCGGAGGGGGGCCATTACAATGAGCAGTTCTTC. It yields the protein CASSPEGGHYNEQFF.

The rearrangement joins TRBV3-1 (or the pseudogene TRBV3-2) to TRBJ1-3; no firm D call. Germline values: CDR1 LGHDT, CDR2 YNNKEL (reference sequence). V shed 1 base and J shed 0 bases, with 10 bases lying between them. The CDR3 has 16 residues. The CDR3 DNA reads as TGTGCCAGCAGCCAAGGATGGCTGGCCTCTGGAAACACCATATATTTT. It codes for CASSQGWLASGNTIYF.

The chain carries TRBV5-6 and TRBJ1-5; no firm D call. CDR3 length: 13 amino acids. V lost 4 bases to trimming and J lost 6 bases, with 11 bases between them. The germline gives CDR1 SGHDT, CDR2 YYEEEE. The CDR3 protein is CASSQSLSQPQHF. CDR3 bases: TGTGCCAGCAGCCAGTCGCTGAGTCAGCCCCAGCATTTT.

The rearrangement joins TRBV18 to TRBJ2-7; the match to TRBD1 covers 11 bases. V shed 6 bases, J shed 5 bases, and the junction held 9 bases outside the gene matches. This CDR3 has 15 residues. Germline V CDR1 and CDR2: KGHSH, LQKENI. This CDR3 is CASSPPGQGVNEQYF. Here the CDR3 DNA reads TGTGCCAGCTCTCCCCCGGGACAGGGGGTCAACGAGCAGTACTTC.

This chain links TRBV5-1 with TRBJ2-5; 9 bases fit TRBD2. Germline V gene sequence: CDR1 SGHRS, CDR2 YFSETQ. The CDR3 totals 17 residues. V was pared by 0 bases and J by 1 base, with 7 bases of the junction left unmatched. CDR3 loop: CASSLGPSGGSQETQYF. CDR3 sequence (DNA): TGCGCCAGCAGCTTGGGACCCAGCGGGGGGTCCCAAGAGACCCAGTACTTC.

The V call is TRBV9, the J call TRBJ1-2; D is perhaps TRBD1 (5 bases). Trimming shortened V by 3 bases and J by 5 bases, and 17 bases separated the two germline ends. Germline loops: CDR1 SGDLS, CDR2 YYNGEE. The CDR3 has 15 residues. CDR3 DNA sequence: TGTGCCAGCAGCGGAACGGGACGGAGAGATTATGGCTACACCTTC. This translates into CASSGTGRRDYGYTF.